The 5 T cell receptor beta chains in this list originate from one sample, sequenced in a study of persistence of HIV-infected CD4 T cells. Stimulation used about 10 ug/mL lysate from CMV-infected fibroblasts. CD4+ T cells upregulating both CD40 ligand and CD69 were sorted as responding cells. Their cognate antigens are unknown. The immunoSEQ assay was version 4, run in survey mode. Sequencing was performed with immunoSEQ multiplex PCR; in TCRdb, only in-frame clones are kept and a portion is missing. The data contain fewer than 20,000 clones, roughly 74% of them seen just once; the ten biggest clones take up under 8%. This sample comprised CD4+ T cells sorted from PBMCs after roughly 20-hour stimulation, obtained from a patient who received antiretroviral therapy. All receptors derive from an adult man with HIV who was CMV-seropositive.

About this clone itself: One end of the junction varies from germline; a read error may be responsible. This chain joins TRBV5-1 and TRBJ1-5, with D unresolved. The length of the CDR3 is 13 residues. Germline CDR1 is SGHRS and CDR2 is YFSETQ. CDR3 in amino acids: CASSLAGNRPQHF. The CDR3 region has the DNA TGCGCCAGCAGCTTGGCGGGGAATCGGCCCCAGCATTTT.

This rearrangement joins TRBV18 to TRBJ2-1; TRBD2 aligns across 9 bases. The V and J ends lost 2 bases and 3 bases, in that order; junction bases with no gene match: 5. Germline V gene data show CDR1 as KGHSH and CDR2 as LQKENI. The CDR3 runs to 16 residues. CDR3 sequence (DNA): TGTGCCAGCTCACCAAAGGTAGCGGGGGTCTACAATGAGCAGTTCTTC. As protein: CASSPKVAGVYNEQFF.

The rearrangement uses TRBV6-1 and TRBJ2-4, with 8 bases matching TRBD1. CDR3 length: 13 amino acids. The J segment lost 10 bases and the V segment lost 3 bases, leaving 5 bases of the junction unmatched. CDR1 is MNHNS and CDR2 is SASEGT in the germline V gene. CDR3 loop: CASSEGDRGIQYF. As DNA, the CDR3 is TGTGCCAGCAGTGAGGGCGACAGGGGAATTCAGTACTTC.

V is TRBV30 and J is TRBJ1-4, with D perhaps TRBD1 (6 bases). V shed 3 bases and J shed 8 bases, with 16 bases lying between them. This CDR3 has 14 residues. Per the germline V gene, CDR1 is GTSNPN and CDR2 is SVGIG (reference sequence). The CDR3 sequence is CAWSAGGGGEKLFF. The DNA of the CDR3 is TGTGCCTGGAGCGCGGGGGGCGGAGGGGAAAAACTGTTTTTT.

Here the CDR3 DNA reads TGTGCCAGCAGCTTAGGGGTTGGGGGGCCACAATTCTATGGCTACACCTTC. Translation gives CASSLGVGGPQFYGYTF. The V and J genes are TRBV7-2 and TRBJ1-2; weak D call: TRBD1 (6 bases). The CDR3 is 17 amino acids. CDR1 is SGHTA, CDR2 FQGNSA, per germline. Trimming removed 1 base from V and 4 bases from J, with 19 bases in between.